The 13 T cell receptor beta chains below were found in one sample sequenced in a study of beta chain features in type 1 diabetes. Investigators reverse transcribed all isolated RNA, so they sequenced expressed TCRB transcripts. TCRdb's copy holds only in-frame clones and misses some; the assay was immunoSEQ multiplex PCR. The sample lists 330,000 or so clones; less than 20% were seen once. Material: naive CD4+ T cells from blood. These receptors all stem from a young woman in good health.

The V gene is TRBV25-1, the J gene TRBJ2-1, with 11 nucleotides matching TRBD2. CDR1 is MGHDK, CDR2 SYGVNS, per germline. The CDR3 loop spans 16 amino acids. Unmatched junction bases numbered 5, after V lost 5 bases and J lost 2 bases. The CDR3 is CASSTIAGGAYNEQFF. In DNA form, the CDR3 reads TGTGCCAGCAGTACGATAGCGGGAGGGGCCTACAATGAGCAGTTCTTC. Using reference TRBV25-1 and TRBJ2-1 for the parts outside the CDR3, the full variable domain is EADIYQTPRYLVIGTGKKITLECSQTMGHDKMYWYQQDPGMELHLIHYSYGVNSTEKGDLSSESTVSRIRTEHFPLTLESARPSHTSQYLCASSTIAGGAYNEQFFGPGTRLTVL.

This clone showed up just a few times. The chain has TRBV30 and TRBJ2-7; 16 nucleotides line up with TRBD2. CDR3 length: 15 residues. Trimming removed 2 bases from V and 4 bases from J; junction bases left unmatched: 2. The germline V gene encodes CDR1 GTSNPN and CDR2 SVGIG (reference sequence). The CDR3 coding sequence is TGTGCCTGGAGTAAGGGACTAGCGGGAGGGTACGAGCAGTACTTC. Amino acids: CAWSKGLAGGYEQYF.

The table lists this clone with a few counts. The V and J genes are TRBV11-2 and TRBJ2-5; maybe TRBD2 (6 bases). Germline V gene sequence: CDR1 SGHAT, CDR2 FQNNGV. The CDR3 runs to 13 residues. Trimming left V 5 bases short and J 4 bases short, with 11 bases between. The CDR3 loop is CASSPPRGETQYF. The CDR3 nucleotides read TGTGCCAGCAGCCCCCCGCGGGGAGAGACCCAGTACTTC.

This clone was counted between two and nine times. V and J are TRBV19 and TRBJ1-6, with TRBD1 identical over 10 bases. The germline V gene encodes CDR1 LNHDA and CDR2 SQIVND (reference sequence). V shed 5 bases and J 8 bases; nucleotides not matched to a gene: 6. This CDR3 contains 15 residues. This CDR3 is CASSFTTGGYSPLHF. CDR3 sequence (DNA): TGTGCCAGTAGTTTCACGACAGGGGGCTATTCACCCCTCCACTTT.

The sample holds a few counts of this clone. This sequence joins TRBV6-5 and TRBJ1-5, with D perhaps matching TRBD1 (5 bases). Trimming cost V 7 bases and J 1 base, with 8 bases left between them. Germline values: CDR1 MNHEY, CDR2 SVGAGI. CDR3 length: 13 residues. CDR3 region: CASTGGSNQPQHF. In DNA, the CDR3 is TGTGCCAGCACCGGGGGAAGCAATCAGCCCCAGCATTTT.

This clone showed up just a few times. The V gene is TRBV29-1, the J gene TRBJ1-2; maybe TRBD1 (5 bases). The V gene lost 4 bases and the J gene lost 2 bases, with 11 bases spanning the gap. This CDR3 has 13 residues. Germline V gives CDR1 SQVTM, CDR2 ANQGSEA. CDR3 sequence: CSVARGSNYGYTF. The CDR3 DNA follows: TGCAGCGTTGCTCGGGGGTCGAACTATGGCTACACCTTC.

The rearrangement uses TRBV20-1 and TRBJ2-1; TRBD1 might be the D (6 bases). Germline V CDR1 and CDR2: DFQATT, SNEGSKA (reference sequence). CDR3 length equals 11 residues. V lost 6 bases, J lost 9 bases, and 12 bases lay in between. The DNA of the CDR3 is TGCAGTGCCATTGGGGGCCTTGAGCAGTTCTTC. This gives the protein CSAIGGLEQFF.

The chain has TRBV2 and TRBJ2-4; D unclear. The CDR3 length is 10 residues. CDR1 and CDR2 from the germline V gene are SNHLY and FYNNEI. Trimming took 5 bases from V and 7 from J, leaving 3 bases between them. The CDR3 region has the DNA TGTGCCAGCAGTCTCAACATTCAGTACTTC. It translates to CASSLNIQYF.

The chain combines TRBV15 with TRBJ2-5; TRBD1 matches at 9 bases. The junction had 4 bases not matched to a gene; V was cut back by 0 bases and J by 5 bases. Germline CDR1 and CDR2: LNHNV and YYDKDF (reference sequence). CDR3 length equals 15 residues. The CDR3 loop reads CATSRDGDRAETQYF. The DNA for the CDR3 is TGTGCCACCAGCAGAGATGGGGACAGGGCGGAGACCCAGTACTTC.

Only a few counts were recorded for this clone. This rearrangement joins TRBV11-2 to TRBJ2-1, with unresolved D. CDR1 SGHAT and CDR2 FQNNGV come from the germline V gene. The ends were cut back, 2 bases at V and 8 bases at J, with 13 bases in the middle. The CDR3 loop spans 14 amino acids. This CDR3 is CASSLYLIADEQFF. CDR3 sequence (DNA): TGTGCCAGCAGCTTATATCTCATCGCAGATGAGCAGTTCTTC.

This chain uses TRBV30 with TRBJ2-3; a weak D match, TRBD1 (6 bases). Trimming pared 2 bases from V and 4 bases from J, leaving 10 bases between. CDR1 is GTSNPN, CDR2 SVGIG, per germline (reference sequence). There are 13 residues in the CDR3. CDR3 in amino acids: CAWSPKGADTQYF. The CDR3 coding sequence is TGTGCCTGGAGTCCTAAGGGGGCAGATACGCAGTATTTT.

The chain combines TRBV30 with TRBJ1-2; 7 bases are a match to TRBD1. The V and J ends lost 4 bases and 6 bases, in that order; junction bases with no gene match: 11. Per germline, CDR1 GTSNPN and CDR2 SVGIG (reference sequence). The CDR3 contains 14 residues. CDR3 residues: CAWTRDSATNGYTF. CDR3 bases: TGTGCCTGGACTAGGGACAGCGCGACCAATGGCTACACCTTC. Complete variable domain (other parts from reference TRBV30 and TRBJ1-2): SQTIHQWPATLVQPVGSPLSLECTVEGTSNPNLYWYRQAAGRGLQLLFYSVGIGQISSEVPQNLSASRPQDRQFILSSKKLLLSDSGFYLCAWTRDSATNGYTFGSGTRLTVV.

This clone was seen only a few times. The chain joins TRBV15 to TRBJ1-5; 9 bases agree with TRBD1. J was trimmed by 6 bases and V by 7 bases; bases with no gene match: 13. CDR1 is LNHNV, CDR2 YYDKDF, per germline (reference sequence). This CDR3 is built from 16 residues. The CDR3 region has the DNA TGTGCCACCAATAGGGGAGGGGACAGGGTAGGTCAGCCCCAGCATTTT. Its protein is CATNRGGDRVGQPQHF.